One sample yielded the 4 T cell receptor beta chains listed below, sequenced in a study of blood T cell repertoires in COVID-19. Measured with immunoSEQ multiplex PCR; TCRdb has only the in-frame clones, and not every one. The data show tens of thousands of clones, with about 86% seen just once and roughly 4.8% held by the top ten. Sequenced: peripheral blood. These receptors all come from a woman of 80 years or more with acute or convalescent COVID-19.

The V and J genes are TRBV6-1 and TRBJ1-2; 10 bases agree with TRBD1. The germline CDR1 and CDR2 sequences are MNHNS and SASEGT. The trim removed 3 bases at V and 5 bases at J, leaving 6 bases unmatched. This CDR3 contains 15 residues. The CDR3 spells CASSDRQGASYGYTF. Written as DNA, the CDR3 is TGTGCCAGCAGTGACCGACAGGGGGCGTCTTATGGCTACACCTTC.

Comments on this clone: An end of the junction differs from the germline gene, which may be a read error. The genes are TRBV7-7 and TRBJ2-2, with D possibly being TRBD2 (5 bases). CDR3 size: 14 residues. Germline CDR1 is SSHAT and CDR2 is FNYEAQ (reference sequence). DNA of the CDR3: TGTGCTAGCAGCTACCGGGGGAACACCGGGGAGCTGTTTTTT. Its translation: CASSYRGNTGELFF.

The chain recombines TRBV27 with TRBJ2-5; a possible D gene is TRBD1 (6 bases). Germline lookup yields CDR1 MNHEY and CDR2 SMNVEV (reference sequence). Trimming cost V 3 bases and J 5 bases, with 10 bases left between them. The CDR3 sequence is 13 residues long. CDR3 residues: CASSFRGRETQYF. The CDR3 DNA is TGTGCCAGCAGTTTCAGGGGTCGGGAGACCCAGTACTTC.

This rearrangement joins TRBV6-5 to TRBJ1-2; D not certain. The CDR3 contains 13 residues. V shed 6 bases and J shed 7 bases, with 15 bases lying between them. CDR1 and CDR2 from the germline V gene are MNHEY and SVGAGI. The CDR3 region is CASSRPVPGGYTF. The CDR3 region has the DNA TGTGCCAGCAGCCGCCCCGTACCGGGTGGCTACACCTTC.